The 19 T cell receptor beta chains reported below all come from one sample, sequenced in a study of control samples from healthy donors and cancer patients. The method was immunoSEQ multiplex PCR; TCRdb's version includes in-frame clones alone and lacks a portion of them. This table holds around 150,000 clones, 88% found once. The specimen was blood. Receptors were obtained from a man between 18 and 35 years old in good health.

The chain joins TRBV7-9 to TRBJ1-6; D gene unclear. The germline V and J ends were trimmed by 7 bases and 9 bases, with 10 bases remaining between them. CDR3 length: 12 amino acids. The V gene's germline CDR1 is SEHNR and CDR2 FQNEAQ (reference sequence). CDR3 loop: CASTSPLSPLHF. In nucleotides, the CDR3 is TGTGCCAGCACCAGCCCCCTTTCACCCCTCCACTTT.

J is TRBJ2-5 and V is TRBV2; either TRBD1 or TRBD2 may fit D (6 bases each). V was cut by 7 bases and J by 0 bases, with 18 bases left in between. Germline V CDR1 and CDR2: SNHLY, FYNNEI. The CDR3 is 16 amino acids. CDR3 in amino acids: CASIYGGPGNQETQYF. The CDR3 DNA is TGTGCCAGCATCTACGGGGGCCCGGGGAACCAAGAGACCCAGTACTTC.

The chain joins TRBV4-3 to TRBJ2-7; D is perhaps TRBD2 (7 bases). CDR3 length: 15 residues. Germline V CDR1 and CDR2: LGHNA, YSLEER. Trimming removed 1 base at V and 0 bases at J, with 10 bases between. CDR3 nucleotides: TGCGCCAGCAGCCAAGGGGAGGGGGACTCCTACGAGCAGTACTTC. This translates into CASSQGEGDSYEQYF.

The chain carries TRBV9 and TRBJ2-5; D perhaps matches TRBD2 (6 bases). Germline CDR1 is SGDLS and CDR2 is YYNGEE. V dropped 0 bases and J dropped 4 bases, with 22 bases sitting between them. CDR3 length equals 18 residues. DNA of the CDR3: TGTGCCAGCAGCGTAGTCGTTGGGGCTAGCGCGATCCGAGAGACCCAGTACTTC. The encoded protein is CASSVVVGASAIRETQYF.

The CDR3 nucleotides read TGTGCCAGCAGTCCCCGGGGACCGGGGGCCCACGAGCAGTACTTC. The encoded protein is CASSPRGPGAHEQYF. The chain links TRBV13 to TRBJ2-7; either TRBD1 or TRBD2 may fit D (6 bases each). The CDR3 has 15 residues. Trimming took 6 bases from V and 5 from J, leaving 20 bases between them. Germline V gene sequence: CDR1 PRHDT, CDR2 FYEKMQ (reference sequence). The full variable domain, with the rest looked up from reference TRBV13 and TRBJ2-7, is AAGVIQSPRHLIKEKRETATLKCYPIPRHDTVYWYQQGPGQDPQFLISFYEKMQSDKGSIPDRFSAQQFSDYHSELNMSSLELGDSALYFCASSPRGPGAHEQYFGPGTRLTVT.

The genes are TRBV4-3 and TRBJ2-2, with 8 bases that match TRBD1. This CDR3 has 14 amino acids. Trimming removed 3 bases from V and 6 bases from J; junction bases left unmatched: 3. Germline CDR1 is LGHNA and CDR2 is YSLEER. The CDR3 DNA reads as TGCGCCAGCAGCCAGGACAGGGTGCCCGGGGAGCTGTTTTTT. Translating gives CASSQDRVPGELFF.

The chain joins TRBV5-1 to TRBJ2-3; D unclear. This CDR3 contains 11 residues. V dropped 7 bases and J dropped 1 base, with 4 bases sitting between them. Germline V gene data show CDR1 as SGHRS and CDR2 as YFSETQ. CDR3 sequence reads: CASGGTDTQYF. CDR3 sequence (DNA): TGCGCCAGCGGGGGCACAGATACGCAGTATTTT.

The chain is built from TRBV3-1 (or the pseudogene TRBV3-2) and TRBJ2-7; 9 bases align to TRBD1. CDR1 and CDR2 from the germline V gene are LGHDT and YNNKEL (reference sequence). The V gene end was trimmed by 4 bases and the J gene end by 5 bases; junction bases not matched to a gene: 9. There are 15 residues in the CDR3. CDR3 sequence reads: CASSLSDRGRNEQYF. DNA of the CDR3: TGTGCCAGCAGCCTGTCGGACAGGGGACGGAACGAGCAGTACTTC.

The V gene is TRBV24-1, the J gene TRBJ2-7, with 9 bases identical to TRBD1. The CDR3 is 15 amino acids. The V gene end was trimmed by 5 bases and the J gene end by 1 base; junction bases not matched to a gene: 5. The germline gives CDR1 KGHDR, CDR2 SFDVKD. The CDR3 DNA is TGTGCCACCAGTGGCGGACAGGGGACTTCCTACGAGCAGTACTTC. Amino acids: CATSGGQGTSYEQYF.

CDR3 in DNA: TGTGCCAGCAGTTACTCGATCTGGACTAGCGGGGGGGCGGCAGATACGCAGTATTTT. It yields the protein CASSYSIWTSGGAADTQYF. The rearrangement joins TRBV6-2 or TRBV6-3 to TRBJ2-3, with 15 bases aligning to TRBD2. After removal of 0 bases from V and 4 bases from J, the junction contained 8 bases not matched to a gene. The CDR3 consists of 19 residues. The germline CDR1 and CDR2 sequences are MNHEY and SVGEGT.

This rearrangement joins TRBV30 to TRBJ1-1; no reliable D call. The V gene lost 1 base and the J gene lost 0 bases, with 9 bases spanning the gap. This CDR3 is built from 14 residues. CDR1 GTSNPN and CDR2 SVGIG come from the germline V gene (reference sequence). The CDR3 loop reads CAWSAGSMNTEAFF. In nucleotides, the CDR3 is TGTGCCTGGAGTGCGGGAAGCATGAACACTGAAGCTTTCTTT.

The rearrangement uses TRBV5-4 and TRBJ2-3; the D gene is possibly TRBD2 (6 bases). The CDR3 is 12 residues long. V lost 1 base, J lost 6 bases, and 6 bases lay in between. Per germline, CDR1 SGHNT and CDR2 YYREEE (reference sequence). CDR3 in DNA: TGTGCCAGCAGCTTGAGCGGGGATACGCAGTATTTT. Translating gives CASSLSGDTQYF.

The chain employs TRBV7-2 and TRBJ2-7; a weak D match, TRBD1 (5 bases). CDR3 length: 14 amino acids. Looked up from germline, CDR1 is SGHTA and CDR2 is FQGNSA. The ends were cut back, 8 bases at V and 2 bases at J, with 16 bases in the middle. The CDR3 nucleotides read TGTGCCAGCTGCCTGGGTCAGGGCCCCTACGAGCAGTACTTC. This encodes CASCLGQGPYEQYF.

This chain links TRBV30 with TRBJ1-1; 7 nucleotides match TRBD1. This CDR3 contains 13 residues. Germline lookup yields CDR1 GTSNPN and CDR2 SVGIG (reference sequence). V was clipped by 3 bases and J by 5 bases; unmatched bases: 6. The DNA for the CDR3 is TGTGCCTGGAGCCAGAGGACAGGAACTGAAGCTTTCTTT. As protein: CAWSQRTGTEAFF.

This sequence joins TRBV28 and TRBJ1-2; D gene ambiguous. Trimming stripped 6 bases from V and 6 bases from J, with 20 bases between. This CDR3 comprises 15 residues. CDR1 is MDHEN, CDR2 SYDVKM, per germline. CDR3 DNA sequence: TGTGCCAGCAGATTAACGGGCGGGGAGTTCCATGGCTACACCTTC. It translates to CASRLTGGEFHGYTF.

The rearrangement links TRBV28 to TRBJ1-1; 8 bases line up with TRBD1. The CDR3 has 17 amino acids. V gave up 4 bases and J gave up 3 bases; unmatched junction bases: 13. Per the germline V gene, CDR1 is MDHEN and CDR2 is SYDVKM. CDR3 protein: CASSSVWQGANHTEAFF. The CDR3 DNA reads TGTGCCAGCAGTTCAGTCTGGCAGGGGGCAAACCACACTGAAGCTTTCTTT.

A remark on this clone: A read error may produce the germline difference seen at one junction end. The rearrangement joins TRBV20-1 to TRBJ1-2; D is uncertain. The CDR3 is 11 amino acids. Germline values: CDR1 DFQATT, CDR2 SNEGSKA (reference sequence). The CDR3 nucleotides read TGCAGTGCTAGGGCTAGGGCTGGCTCCACCTTC. This translates into CSARARAGSTF.

J is TRBJ2-5 and V is TRBV30; the D is unclear. The germline V and J ends were trimmed by 5 bases and 4 bases, with 5 bases remaining between them. There are 10 residues in the CDR3. The germline V gene has CDR1 GTSNPN and CDR2 SVGIG (reference sequence). The DNA of the CDR3 is TGTGCCTGGCGAGGAGAGACCCAGTACTTC. Protein: CAWRGETQYF. Looking up the rest from reference TRBV30 and TRBJ2-5 gives the full variable domain: SQTIHQWPATLVQPVGSPLSLECTVEGTSNPNLYWYRQAAGRGLQLLFYSVGIGQISSEVPQNLSASRPQDRQFILSSKKLLLSDSGFYLCAWRGETQYFGPGTRLLVL.

This clone was counted between two and nine times. The gene calls are TRBV30 and TRBJ1-1; no firm D call. Trimming shortened V by 3 bases and J by 11 bases, and 13 bases separated the two germline ends. Germline V CDR1 and CDR2: GTSNPN, SVGIG (reference sequence). There are 11 residues in the CDR3. The CDR3 DNA follows: TGTGCCTGGAGCGCAGGTGCTGTGGCTTTCTTT. Amino acids: CAWSAGAVAFF.